These 31 T cell receptor beta chains came from one sample sequenced in a study of blood T cell repertoires in COVID-19. Repertoires were generated with immunoSEQ multiplex PCR, while TCRdb's copy carries only in-frame clones and drops some. Of hundreds of thousands of clones in the sample, 70% to 90% are singletons; the top ten hold roughly 2%. The sequencing input was peripheral blood. The receptors were sampled from a woman in her thirties or forties who had recovered from COVID-19.

The chain uses TRBV21-1 and TRBJ1-4. TRBV21-1 is shown as a pseudogene. The CDR3 length is 15 residues. CDR3 amino acids: CASSRRGATNEKLFF. The CDR3 DNA sequence: TGTGCCAGCAGCAGGCGGGGGGCAACTAATGAAAAACTGTTTTTT.

The chain links TRBV3-1 (or the pseudogene TRBV3-2) to TRBJ1-6; no clear D gene. V was cut by 1 base and J by 7 bases, with 17 bases left in between. Germline loops: CDR1 LGHDT, CDR2 YNNKEL (reference sequence). The CDR3 covers 17 residues. The CDR3 DNA reads TGTGCCAGCAGCCAAGTTATGTCTTCGGTCAGGAATTCACCCCTCCACTTT. Amino acid sequence: CASSQVMSSVRNSPLHF.

The rearrangement uses TRBV19 and TRBJ2-3, with a tentative D call TRBD1 (5 bases). The CDR3 consists of 17 residues. The V end was cut by 3 bases, the J end by 6 bases, with 22 bases between. Germline V gene data show CDR1 as LNHDA and CDR2 as SQIVND (reference sequence). The CDR3 DNA is TGTGCCAGTAGTATCGGGCCGGGTTACAGGTCCCAGGATACGCAGTATTTT. This translates into CASSIGPGYRSQDTQYF.

In this sample, this clone turned up a few times. The V gene is TRBV19, the J gene TRBJ2-3, with 9 bases matching TRBD2. The J segment lost 4 bases and the V segment lost 3 bases, leaving 11 bases of the junction unmatched. Germline V gene lookup returns CDR1 LNHDA and CDR2 SQIVND (reference sequence). CDR3 length equals 17 residues. The CDR3 loop is CASSINSLAGGPDTQYF. The CDR3, as DNA: TGTGCCAGTAGTATCAATTCTCTCGCGGGGGGGCCAGATACGCAGTATTTT.

This chain connects TRBV7-8 to TRBJ2-5; a possible D gene is TRBD1 (6 bases). This CDR3 is built from 17 residues. The germline gives CDR1 SGHVS, CDR2 FQNEAQ. Trimming left V 7 bases short and J 5 bases short, with 26 bases between. CDR3 residues: CASIDSTGPQRGETQYF. The CDR3 bases are TGTGCCAGCATAGACTCCACCGGGCCCCAGAGGGGGGAGACCCAGTACTTC.

The CDR3 here is CASSRVDTGELFF. Written as DNA, the CDR3 is TGTGCCAGCAGCCGGGTTGACACCGGGGAGCTGTTTTTT. The rearrangement links TRBV7-9 to TRBJ2-2; D ambiguous. Looked up from germline, CDR1 is SEHNR and CDR2 is FQNEAQ (reference sequence). The V gene lost 5 bases and the J gene lost 3 bases, with 7 bases spanning the gap. CDR3 length: 13 amino acids.

The chain is built from TRBV19 and TRBJ2-7; TRBD1 matches at 7 bases. This CDR3 has 13 amino acids. CDR1 and CDR2 (germline): LNHDA, SQIVND (reference sequence). Trimming at V came to 6 bases and at J to 5 bases, leaving 7 bases not matched to a gene. The CDR3 loop is CASSETGTNEQYF. The CDR3, as DNA: TGTGCCAGTAGCGAGACAGGGACCAACGAGCAGTACTTC.

The chain recombines TRBV29-1 with TRBJ1-1; D perhaps matches TRBD1 (6 bases). Germline assignment: CDR1 SQVTM and CDR2 ANQGSEA. With 5 bases removed from V and 3 bases from J, the gap between germline ends came to 16 bases. The length of the CDR3 is 14 residues. The CDR3 bases are TGCAGCGTTCTGACCACAGGGAGACACACTGAAGCTTTCTTT. It yields the protein CSVLTTGRHTEAFF.

This chain links TRBV9 with TRBJ2-2, with 8 bases matching TRBD1. The germline V gene encodes CDR1 SGDLS and CDR2 YYNGEE. This CDR3 has 13 amino acids. After removal of 6 bases from V and 7 bases from J, the junction contained 5 bases not matched to a gene. The CDR3 loop reads CASTPQGDGELFF. The CDR3, as DNA: TGTGCCAGCACCCCACAGGGGGACGGGGAGCTGTTTTTT.

The chain couples TRBV27 to TRBJ2-5, with 7 bases fitting TRBD1. The V gene's germline CDR1 is MNHEY and CDR2 SMNVEV (reference sequence). V lost 7 bases, J lost 1 base, and 12 bases stayed unmatched. The CDR3 sequence is 16 residues long. The CDR3: CASKDPRDSVQETQYF. CDR3 bases: TGTGCCAGCAAGGACCCCCGGGACAGCGTCCAAGAGACCCAGTACTTC.

The chain is built from TRBV7-2 and TRBJ1-5; tentative D call: TRBD1 (5 bases). The CDR3 consists of 16 residues. The ends were cut back, 6 bases at V and 0 bases at J, with 15 bases in the middle. CDR1 is SGHTA and CDR2 is FQGNSA in the germline V gene. In DNA, the CDR3 is TGTGCCAGCAGTCTCCCGACTCAGGGTAGCAATCAGCCCCAGCATTTT. Amino acids: CASSLPTQGSNQPQHF. The whole variable domain, filled in from reference TRBV7-2 and TRBJ1-5, reads GAGVSQSPSNKVTEKGKDVELRCDPISGHTALYWYRQSLGQGLEFLIYFQGNSAPDKSGLPSDRFSAERTGGSVSTLTIQRTQQEDSAVYLCASSLPTQGSNQPQHFGDGTRLSIL.

V and J are TRBV29-1 and TRBJ2-7, with TRBD1 matching 7 bases. Germline V gene sequence: CDR1 SQVTM, CDR2 ANQGSEA. The CDR3 runs to 13 residues. With 5 bases clipped from V and 6 bases from J, the junction kept 10 bases outside the gene matches. The CDR3 nucleotides read TGCAGCGTTATACAGGGGATTAGGCGCGAGCAGTACTTC. As protein: CSVIQGIRREQYF.

The chain carries TRBV11-3 and TRBJ2-5, with TRBD2 matching 11 bases. J lost 4 bases, V lost 1 base, and 14 bases had no gene match. Germline CDR1 and CDR2: SGHNT and YENEEA. The CDR3 consists of 19 residues. The CDR3, as DNA: TGTGCCAGCAGCTTAGGACTAGCGGGACCGCGGGTCGGGGGAGAGACCCAGTACTTC. It translates to CASSLGLAGPRVGGETQYF.

The chain is built from TRBV4-3 and TRBJ2-1, with 9 bases lining up with TRBD2. With V trimmed by 5 bases and J by 8 bases, 10 bases remained unmatched. CDR1 is LGHNA, CDR2 YSLEER, per germline. The CDR3 spans 15 residues. This chain's CDR3 is CASSSLGTSIHEQFF. Here the CDR3 DNA reads TGCGCCAGCAGCTCCCTCGGGACTAGCATCCATGAGCAGTTCTTC.

The chain combines TRBV9 with TRBJ1-5, with 8 positions matching TRBD1. Losses at the gene ends were 0 bases for V and 3 bases for J; bases not matched to a gene: 2. Germline values: CDR1 SGDLS, CDR2 YYNGEE. CDR3 size: 15 residues. Here the CDR3 DNA reads TGTGCCAGCAGCGTAGGACAGGGGACCAATCAGCCCCAGCATTTT. Translating gives CASSVGQGTNQPQHF.

V usage is TRBV7-2 and J usage is TRBJ2-5; no clear D. The CDR3 runs 12 residues. Germline loops: CDR1 SGHTA, CDR2 FQGNSA. V gave up 3 bases and J gave up 2 bases, with 4 bases separating them. CDR3 protein: CASSFPQETQYF. CDR3 coding DNA: TGTGCCAGCAGCTTCCCGCAAGAGACCCAGTACTTC.

This chain joins TRBV9 and TRBJ2-6; 7 bases match TRBD1. Germline loops: CDR1 SGDLS, CDR2 YYNGEE. This CDR3 has 17 residues. The J segment lost 0 bases and the V segment lost 3 bases, leaving 6 bases of the junction unmatched. The CDR3 nucleotides read TGTGCCAGCAGCGCCCCGGGACAGAGCTCTGGGGCCAACGTCCTGACTTTC. Encoded protein: CASSAPGQSSGANVLTF.

The gene calls are TRBV7-9 and TRBJ1-2; 7 nucleotides agree with TRBD1. The junction had 8 bases not matched to a gene; V was cut back by 4 bases and J by 3 bases. Germline lookup yields CDR1 SEHNR and CDR2 FQNEAQ (reference sequence). The CDR3 is made up of 15 amino acids. The CDR3 DNA is TGTGCCAGCAGCTCCTACCCTGACAGGGACTATGGCTACACCTTC. Translation gives CASSSYPDRDYGYTF.

This clone was observed a few times. Germline is not matched at one junction end, which may reflect a read error. The chain carries TRBV12-3 or TRBV12-4 and TRBJ2-7; D may be TRBD2 (5 bases). The CDR3 has 12 amino acids. The CDR3 DNA reads as TGTGCCAGCAGTTTAGGGGAAGGCGGGTGTAACTTC. Translating gives CASSLGEGGCNF.

The rearrangement uses TRBV7-2 and TRBJ1-5, with D unresolved. Trimming stripped 1 base from V and 9 bases from J, with 13 bases between. CDR3 length: 14 amino acids. Germline CDR1 SGHTA, CDR2 FQGNSA. This CDR3 is CASSLVSGQGPQHF. The CDR3 DNA is TGTGCCAGCAGCTTAGTGAGCGGGCAAGGGCCCCAGCATTTT.

This clone was recorded once. V is TRBV7-6 and J is TRBJ2-3; perhaps TRBD2 as D (7 bases). The CDR3 has 15 amino acids. The ends were cut back, 1 base at V and 1 base at J, with 9 bases in the middle. Germline V gene lookup returns CDR1 SGHVS and CDR2 FNYEAQ. CDR3 DNA sequence: TGTGCCAGCAGCTTAGGGGGGGGCGGCACAGATACGCAGTATTTT. Translation gives CASSLGGGGTDTQYF.

The chain recombines TRBV24-1 with TRBJ2-1; 11 nucleotides line up with TRBD2. V lost 3 bases and J lost 7; bases outside the gene matches: 7. The germline V gene encodes CDR1 KGHDR and CDR2 SFDVKD. The CDR3 spans 16 residues. This CDR3 reads CATSDSGTSGLNEQFF. DNA of the CDR3: TGTGCCACCAGTGATAGCGGGACTAGCGGTTTGAATGAGCAGTTCTTC.

The V call is TRBV4-2, the J call TRBJ1-2; D may be TRBD1 (6 bases). The V gene's germline CDR1 is LGHNA and CDR2 YNFKEQ. This CDR3 is built from 15 residues. V was shortened by 1 base and J by 3 bases, with 12 bases between the two germline ends. The CDR3 DNA reads TGTGCCAGCAGCCAAGCCAGGGGATGGGACTATGGCTACACCTTC. Encoded protein: CASSQARGWDYGYTF.

The rearrangement links TRBV6-5 to TRBJ2-7; 10 nucleotides line up with TRBD1. Germline loops: CDR1 MNHEY, CDR2 SVGAGI. Trimming cost V 0 bases and J 3 bases; bases outside gene matches: 2. The CDR3 spans 15 residues. The CDR3: CASSYSTGGIYEQYF. The CDR3 DNA sequence: TGTGCCAGCAGTTACTCGACAGGGGGCATCTACGAGCAGTACTTC.

The chain carries TRBV6-1 and TRBJ1-2, with 10 bases aligning to TRBD1. CDR3 length equals 16 residues. Germline V gene data show CDR1 as MNHNS and CDR2 as SASEGT. J was trimmed by 5 bases and V by 1 base; bases with no gene match: 7. CDR3 loop: CASSEGGQGRLYGYTF. CDR3 nucleotides: TGTGCCAGCAGTGAAGGGGGACAGGGGCGATTATATGGCTACACCTTC.

The chain uses TRBV11-2 and TRBJ2-1, with 12 bases aligning to TRBD2. Germline V gene sequence: CDR1 SGHAT, CDR2 FQNNGV. This CDR3 is built from 15 residues. Trimming took 5 bases from V and 4 from J; bases not matched to a gene: 3. In DNA form, the CDR3 reads TGTGCCAGCAGCCGGACTAGCGGGGTATACAATGAGCAGTTCTTC. It yields the protein CASSRTSGVYNEQFF.

The V call is TRBV5-1, the J call TRBJ2-1; 12 bases are a match to TRBD2. Unmatched junction bases numbered 3, after V lost 4 bases and J lost 7 bases. This CDR3 has 14 residues. Germline CDR1 reads SGHRS; CDR2 reads YFSETQ. The CDR3 nucleotides read TGCGCCAGCAGCATTGGACTAGCGGGAAATGAGCAGTTCTTC. Translation: CASSIGLAGNEQFF.

This sequence joins TRBV11-3 and TRBJ2-1; unclear D gene. CDR1 and CDR2 (germline): SGHNT, YENEEA. The CDR3 extends over 17 amino acids. The ends were cut back, 5 bases at V and 0 bases at J, with 17 bases in the middle. The CDR3, as DNA: TGTGCCAGCAGCCCCCATCATTACCCTAGCTCCTACAATGAGCAGTTCTTC. Translating gives CASSPHHYPSSYNEQFF.

This sequence joins TRBV5-1 and TRBJ2-2; D perhaps matches TRBD2 (6 bases). The CDR3 spans 17 residues. V lost 0 bases and J lost 7, with 19 bases in between. CDR1 and CDR2 from the germline V gene are SGHRS and YFSETQ. The DNA for the CDR3 is TGCGCCAGCAGCTTGGAAGGCCAGGGAGGCATTAGCGGGGAGCTGTTTTTT. This sequence encodes CASSLEGQGGISGELFF.

J is TRBJ2-6 and V is TRBV18; 8 bases map to TRBD2. Germline CDR1 KGHSH, CDR2 LQKENI. CDR3 length equals 18 residues. The V segment lost 1 base and the J segment 0 bases; nucleotides outside the gene matches: 5. The CDR3 DNA is TGTGCCAGCTCACCACTTCCTAGCGGGTTCTCTGGGGCCAACGTCCTGACTTTC. As protein: CASSPLPSGFSGANVLTF.

Only a few counts were recorded for this clone. CDR3 coding DNA: TGCGCCAGCAGCCAAGGAATCCCGGGACAGGGGGAAGAGAATGGCTACACCTTC. Encoded protein: CASSQGIPGQGEENGYTF. The chain links TRBV4-1 to TRBJ1-2; 11 bases fit TRBD1. CDR3 length: 18 residues. With V trimmed by 1 base and J by 6 bases, 13 bases remained unmatched. Germline loops: CDR1 MGHRA, CDR2 YSYEKL.